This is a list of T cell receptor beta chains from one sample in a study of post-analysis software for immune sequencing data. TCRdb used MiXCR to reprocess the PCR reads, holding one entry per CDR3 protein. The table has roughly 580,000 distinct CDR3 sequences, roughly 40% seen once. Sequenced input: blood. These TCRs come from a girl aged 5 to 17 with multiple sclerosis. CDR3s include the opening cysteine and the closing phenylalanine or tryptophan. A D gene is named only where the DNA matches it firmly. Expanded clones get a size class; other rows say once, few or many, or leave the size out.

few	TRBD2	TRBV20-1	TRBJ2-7	CSARDPSGRPSYEQYF	TGCAGTGCTAGAGATCCCAGCGGGAGACCCTCCTACGAGCAGTACTTC
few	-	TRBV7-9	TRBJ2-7	CASSLQRYEQYF	TGTGCCAGCAGCCTCCAGCGTTACGAGCAGTACTTC
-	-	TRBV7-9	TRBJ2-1	CASIPKGSANEQFF	TGTGCCAGCATTCCAAAGGGTAGCGCCAATGAGCAGTTCTTC
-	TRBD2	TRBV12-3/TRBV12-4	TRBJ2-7	CASSWGSSGRKIYEQYF	TGTGCCAGCAGTTGGGGGTCTAGCGGGAGAAAGATCTACGAGCAGTACTTC
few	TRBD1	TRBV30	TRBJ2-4	CAWSVTGGNIQYF	TGTGCCTGGAGTGTAACAGGGGGGAACATTCAGTACTTC
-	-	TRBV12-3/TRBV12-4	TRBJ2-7	CASSFYRSSYEQYF	TGTGCCAGCAGTTTCTACCGCAGCTCCTACGAGCAGTACTTC
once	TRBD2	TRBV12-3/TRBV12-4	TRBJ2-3	CASSPGTRIADTQYF	TGTGCCAGCAGTCCCGGGACTAGAATCGCAGATACGCAGTATTTT
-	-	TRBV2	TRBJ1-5	CASTQANPFNQPQHF	TGTGCCAGCACCCAGGCGAACCCTTTCAATCAGCCCCAGCATTTT
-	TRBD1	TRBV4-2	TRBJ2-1	CASSPGTPQGDEQFF	TGTGCCAGCAGCCCCGGGACTCCACAGGGGGATGAGCAGTTCTTC
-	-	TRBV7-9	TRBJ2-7	CASSLGADSSYEQYF	TGTGCCAGCAGCTTAGGGGCGGATAGCTCCTACGAGCAGTACTTC
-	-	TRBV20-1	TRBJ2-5	CSARDLGGGTQYF	TGCAGTGCTAGAGATTTGGGGGGAGGGACCCAGTACTTC
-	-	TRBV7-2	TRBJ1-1	CASSLDNRVGSTEAFF	TGTGCCAGCAGCTTAGATAACAGAGTGGGATCGACTGAAGCTTTCTTT
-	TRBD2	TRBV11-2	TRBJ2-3	CASSFLPGLASTDTQYF	TGTGCCAGCAGCTTTCTACCGGGACTAGCTAGCACAGATACGCAGTATTTT
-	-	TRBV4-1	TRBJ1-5	CASSPRDTNQPQHF	TGCGCCAGCAGCCCCCGCGACACAAATCAGCCCCAGCATTTT
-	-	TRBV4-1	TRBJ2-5	CASSQGRQETQYF	TGCGCCAGCAGCCAAGGCCGACAAGAGACCCAGTACTTC
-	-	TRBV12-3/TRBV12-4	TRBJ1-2	CASNREGFYGYTF	TGTGCCAGCAACAGGGAAGGCTTCTATGGCTACACCTTC